A selection of T cell receptor beta chains follows, all from one sample in a study of cytomegalovirus exposure and HLA in healthy donors. Sequenced by immunoSEQ multiplex PCR; TCRdb stores in-frame clones only, minus some. The sample lists some 200,000 clones; roughly 80% were seen once. Material for sequencing was PBMCs. Receptor source: a girl aged 2-10 years in good health and CMV-seronegative. CDR3s include the opening cysteine and the closing phenylalanine or tryptophan. Each record gives: V gene, D gene, J gene, clone size, CDR3 DNA, CDR3 protein. A D gene is named only where the DNA matches it firmly. Only part of the rows carry a size: once, few, many, or a class if the clone is expanded.

v_call: TRBV5-4; d_call: .; j_call: TRBJ2-7; clone_size: .; cdr3_nt: TGTGCCAGCAGCTTGGCTATACAGGGATCGGACGAGCAGTACTTC; cdr3_aa: CASSLAIQGSDEQYF
v_call: TRBV6-1; d_call: .; j_call: TRBJ2-7; clone_size: .; cdr3_nt: TGTGCCAGCAGTGACAGGGATTTCGGGCAGTACTTC; cdr3_aa: CASSDRDFGQYF
v_call: TRBV12-5; d_call: .; j_call: TRBJ2-3; clone_size: .; cdr3_nt: TGTGCTAGTGGTTTGGGACTAACGGGCACAGATACGCAGTATTTT; cdr3_aa: CASGLGLTGTDTQYF
v_call: TRBV5-1; d_call: TRBD1; j_call: TRBJ2-3; clone_size: few; cdr3_nt: TGCGCCAGCAGCTCACTAGGGGGCCCAGATACGCAGTATTTT; cdr3_aa: CASSSLGGPDTQYF
v_call: TRBV7-6; d_call: .; j_call: TRBJ1-2; clone_size: .; cdr3_nt: TGTGCCAGCAGCCCGACGGCAGGTTCCGCCTATGGCTACACCTTC; cdr3_aa: CASSPTAGSAYGYTF
v_call: TRBV7-9; d_call: TRBD1; j_call: TRBJ1-2; clone_size: .; cdr3_nt: TGTGCCAGCAGCTTAGGGCAGGGGGCTGGCGGCTACACCTTC; cdr3_aa: CASSLGQGAGGYTF
v_call: TRBV7-8; d_call: .; j_call: TRBJ2-5; clone_size: .; cdr3_nt: TGTGCCAGCAGCTTAGTGTCGGAGACCCAGTACTTC; cdr3_aa: CASSLVSETQYF
v_call: TRBV5-4; d_call: TRBD1; j_call: TRBJ2-7; clone_size: few; cdr3_nt: TGTGCCAGCAGCTTGTCAGGGGGCCAGTACGAGCAGTACTTC; cdr3_aa: CASSLSGGQYEQYF
v_call: TRBV19; d_call: TRBD1; j_call: TRBJ1-5; clone_size: .; cdr3_nt: TGTGCCAGTAGCGGGACAGGGGGCTGGGGACAGCCCCAGCATTTT; cdr3_aa: CASSGTGGWGQPQHF
v_call: TRBV5-1; d_call: .; j_call: TRBJ1-1; clone_size: .; cdr3_nt: TGCGCCAGCAGCTTGGGGCCGAACACTGAAGCTTTCTTT; cdr3_aa: CASSLGPNTEAFF
v_call: TRBV7-6; d_call: TRBD2; j_call: TRBJ2-3; clone_size: .; cdr3_nt: TGTGCCAGCAGCTCCCCACTAGCGGGCACAGATACGCAGTATTTT; cdr3_aa: CASSSPLAGTDTQYF
v_call: TRBV19; d_call: .; j_call: TRBJ1-4; clone_size: .; cdr3_nt: TGTGCCAGTAGTGATCGTGGGGGGTCGGGTGAAAAACTGTTTTTT; cdr3_aa: CASSDRGGSGEKLFF
v_call: TRBV7-9; d_call: .; j_call: TRBJ1-2; clone_size: .; cdr3_nt: TGTGCCAGCAGCTTACCTATTATGGAGGGGTACGGCTACACCTTC; cdr3_aa: CASSLPIMEGYGYTF
v_call: TRBV7-8; d_call: TRBD2; j_call: TRBJ2-2; clone_size: .; cdr3_nt: TGTGCCAGCAGCGGAGGACTAGCAGGCGGGGAGCTGTTTTTT; cdr3_aa: CASSGGLAGGELFF
v_call: TRBV7-9; d_call: .; j_call: TRBJ2-7; clone_size: .; cdr3_nt: TGTGCCAGCAGCTTGGACAGCCGGCTCGAGCAGTACTTC; cdr3_aa: CASSLDSRLEQYF
v_call: TRBV5-6; d_call: TRBD1; j_call: TRBJ1-1; clone_size: .; cdr3_nt: TGTGCCAGCAGTTACGGACAGGCCTCTCACACTGAAGCTTTCTTT; cdr3_aa: CASSYGQASHTEAFF
v_call: TRBV27; d_call: .; j_call: TRBJ2-7; clone_size: .; cdr3_nt: TGTGCCAGCAGTTTTTCTGGACAGACTTGGTGGCAGTACTTC; cdr3_aa: CASSFSGQTWWQYF
v_call: TRBV4-1; d_call: .; j_call: TRBJ2-5; clone_size: .; cdr3_nt: TGCGCCAGCAGCCAAGACCCAGGGATAGGAGAGACCCAGTACTTC; cdr3_aa: CASSQDPGIGETQYF
v_call: TRBV6-6; d_call: TRBD1; j_call: TRBJ1-5; clone_size: .; cdr3_nt: TGTGCCAGCAGTTACTCGGGGACAGATAATCCACAGCATTTT; cdr3_aa: CASSYSGTDNPQHF
v_call: TRBV6-1; d_call: TRBD2; j_call: TRBJ2-1; clone_size: .; cdr3_nt: TGTGCCAGCAGTTCTAGCGGGGGGGCCTATGAGCAGTTCTTC; cdr3_aa: CASSSSGGAYEQFF
v_call: TRBV5-6; d_call: TRBD2; j_call: TRBJ2-2; clone_size: once; cdr3_nt: TGTGCCAGCAGCTTGGGACTAGCGGTCACCGGGGAGCTGTTTTTT; cdr3_aa: CASSLGLAVTGELFF
v_call: TRBV14; d_call: TRBD1; j_call: TRBJ1-2; clone_size: .; cdr3_nt: TGTGCCAGCAGCCAAGCTCGACACACAGGGGGTAGAGAGAGTGACTACACCTTC; cdr3_aa: CASSQARHTGGRESDYTF
v_call: TRBV6-5; d_call: .; j_call: TRBJ1-1; clone_size: .; cdr3_nt: TGTGCCAGCAGTATATCCGCCGGGGTGAACACTGAAGCTTTCTTT; cdr3_aa: CASSISAGVNTEAFF
v_call: TRBV19; d_call: .; j_call: TRBJ1-2; clone_size: .; cdr3_nt: TGTGCCAGTAGTTACAGAAACTATGGCTACACCTTC; cdr3_aa: CASSYRNYGYTF
v_call: TRBV18; d_call: .; j_call: TRBJ2-7; clone_size: .; cdr3_nt: TGTGCCAGCTCACCACGCTGGGCCGGCGGGACGCTAATCTTCGAGCAGTACTTC; cdr3_aa: CASSPRWAGGTLIFEQYF
v_call: TRBV5-1; d_call: TRBD1; j_call: TRBJ2-1; clone_size: once; cdr3_nt: TGCGCCAGCAGCCGGGACAGGGGAGTTGATGAGCAGTTCTTC; cdr3_aa: CASSRDRGVDEQFF
v_call: TRBV27; d_call: .; j_call: TRBJ1-5; clone_size: .; cdr3_nt: TGTGCCAGCAGTGGCGGGGGGATGGGGAATCAGCCCCAGCATTTT; cdr3_aa: CASSGGGMGNQPQHF
v_call: TRBV19; d_call: .; j_call: TRBJ1-1; clone_size: .; cdr3_nt: TGTGCCCGCCCTCCCCGGGGGACCTATAGAAGGGATTTCTTT; cdr3_aa: CARPPRGTYRRDFF
v_call: TRBV4-1; d_call: .; j_call: TRBJ1-4; clone_size: .; cdr3_nt: TGCGCCAGCAGCCAGCCAGGGGCAGGAAGGTGGAAACTGTTTTTT; cdr3_aa: CASSQPGAGRWKLFF
v_call: TRBV19; d_call: TRBD1; j_call: TRBJ1-1; clone_size: .; cdr3_nt: TGTGCCAGTAGTGTGGGACAGGGACGTACTGAAGCTTTCTTT; cdr3_aa: CASSVGQGRTEAFF
v_call: TRBV27; d_call: TRBD1; j_call: TRBJ2-1; clone_size: .; cdr3_nt: TGTGCCAGCAGTCTGCGCCCCGGGACAGGGGGCTTCAATGAGCAGTTCTTC; cdr3_aa: CASSLRPGTGGFNEQFF
v_call: TRBV7-2; d_call: TRBD1; j_call: TRBJ2-7; clone_size: .; cdr3_nt: TGTGCCAGCAAGTTGGGACAGGGTTCAACCGAGTACTTC; cdr3_aa: CASKLGQGSTEYF
v_call: TRBV19; d_call: .; j_call: TRBJ1-2; clone_size: .; cdr3_nt: TGTGCCAGTAGTCTTACCTCTAACGTCTACACCTTC; cdr3_aa: CASSLTSNVYTF
v_call: TRBV6-1; d_call: .; j_call: TRBJ2-7; clone_size: once; cdr3_nt: TGTGTCAGCAGTAAAGCCTCGACAGGCCCCTACGAGCAGTACTTC; cdr3_aa: CVSSKASTGPYEQYF
v_call: TRBV1; d_call: .; j_call: TRBJ1-1; clone_size: .; cdr3_nt: TGCACCAGCACCTCCGGCCGGGGGGACGCTTTCTTT; cdr3_aa: CTSTSGRGDAFF
v_call: TRBV19; d_call: TRBD1; j_call: TRBJ1-1; clone_size: .; cdr3_nt: TGTGCCAGTAGGAAGGGACAGACCACTGAAGCTTTCTTT; cdr3_aa: CASRKGQTTEAFF
v_call: TRBV4-1; d_call: TRBD1; j_call: TRBJ2-7; clone_size: .; cdr3_nt: TGCGCCAGCAGCCTTACGGGACAGGGATCCTACGAGCAGTACTTC; cdr3_aa: CASSLTGQGSYEQYF
v_call: TRBV2; d_call: .; j_call: TRBJ2-5; clone_size: once; cdr3_nt: TGTGCCAGCAGACAATCTCGGACACCTCAAGAGACCCAGTACTTC; cdr3_aa: CASRQSRTPQETQYF
v_call: TRBV11-2; d_call: TRBD1; j_call: TRBJ2-7; clone_size: few; cdr3_nt: TGTGCCAGCACCCCGGGGACAGGAGGCTACGAGCAGTACTTC; cdr3_aa: CASTPGTGGYEQYF